The T cell receptor beta chain under discussion was sequenced for a study of shared clonotypes between healthy human individuals (dated by TCRdb to between 2020 and 2021). A note on the overall study: A couple of women and a few men aged 18 to 49 years were included in the cohort. Per donor, three plates each were used for CD4 naive and CD4 memory, two for CD8 naive, and one for CD8 memory. To increase sequencing depth and limit assay-specific biases, TCR repertoire library preparation and sequencing were carried out by different laboratories using diverse techniques. Between about 0.85 and 9.5 billion PBMCs per donor were obtained by leukapheresis. To estimate repertoire size and how much clonotypes are shared between individuals, the study performed deep sequencing of blood TCR repertoires from five healthy adults.

Using the deep immunoSEQ assay, TCR CDR3 regions were amplified from genomic DNA by multiplex PCR. Extracted genomic DNA from each cell subset was spread evenly across all wells of several immunoSEQ 96-well plates, with each plate serving as a replicate. Each replicate PCR for sorted subsets received approximately 200 ng genomic DNA, equal to 30,000 or so T cell genomes. Purified libraries were quantified with a Qubit 3.0 fluorometer, sized on a Bioanalyzer 2100, and re-quantified with the KAPA Library Quantification kit. Every immunoSEQ 96-well plate was sequenced on a separate single-read 150-cycle Illumina NextSeq 550 flow cell. Turning to the authors' computational methods: Because the immunoSEQ output held only junctional sequences and lacked quality scores, the filtering could not match the filtering applied to full-length reads. Sequences were annotated with PyIR, a Python wrapper for IgBLAST v1.9, using IMGT germline references to assign V/J genes and CDR3. Reads with weak V/J assignments (E-value above 1e-6), missing CDR3, stop codons, out-of-frame junctions, or ambiguous translated residues were removed. V3J clonotypes were defined as sequences sharing an identical inferred V gene, J gene, and CDR3 amino acid sequence. The percentage overlap between two repertoires was calculated by dividing the number of shared unique clonotypes by the size of the smaller repertoire. Repertoire richness was assessed with RTK rarefaction, the Chao1 estimator, and Recon v2.1 estimates of unobserved clonotypes. Generation probabilities for all TCRbeta clonotypes obtained by the gDNA method from four donors were computed using OLGA. TCRdb stores this immuneACCESS table with in-frame sequences only. Part of the clones is absent; in the studies checked, under half of the shortfall reflects unresolved V genes, and no reason is known for the rest. That table is the source of V, J and clone size, and D and trimming were worked out from the DNA. Present in this sample are roughly 2.5 million clones, approximately 92% of which were seen just once. The top ten clones comprise over 0.12% of the sample.

As concerns this clone: No antigen is known for it. Base qualities are not recorded, but no much larger clone differs from it by a single base.

V is shortened by 7 bases, J by 0 bases, and the region joining them spans 13 bases. CDR1 is given as MNHGY and CDR2 as SVAAGI, both from the germline V gene. The CDR3, cysteine through phenylalanine, is 14 amino acids long. The CDR3 DNA has 42 bases and is translated from base 1. Broader findings and caveats from the paper: Rarefaction of sorted-subset datasets indicated incomplete sequencing despite the large sequencing depth. The genetic and exposure-history diversity represented was limited by the small number of donors. Sharing across several donors was observed for approximately 5% of naive CD4, 3% to 3.5% of naive CD8, around 2.5% of memory CD4, and roughly 0.4% of memory CD8 clonotypes. Compared with non-shared clonotypes, the clonotypes found in all four sorted-subset donors had higher generation probabilities. Only blood was sampled, and tissue TCR repertoires likely differ from those in blood. Naive subsets generally had larger estimated clonotype richness than memory subsets. Pairwise subsampling indicated that sequencing depth was expected to affect the degree of clonotype sharing among donors.

Healthy HIV-negative adults with no recently reported acute infections or vaccinations were included as donors. Every donor was a Caucasian adult residing in Nashville, Tennessee, USA. CD4+ T cells were enriched through magnetic negative selection, after which naive cells were positively selected on CD45RA and the remaining negative fraction served as the memory subset. Blood was collected by leukapheresis, and PBMCs were isolated by Ficoll-Histopaque density gradient centrifugation and then cryopreserved in liquid nitrogen vapor phase. Purity and quantity of every magnetically sorted T cell population were checked by analytical flow cytometry. Genomic DNA was isolated from each sorted fraction and quantified by UV absorbance on a Nanodrop 2000c.

The rearranged chain carries TRBV6-9 and TRBJ2-7; matching of 6 bases hints at TRBD2 as the D gene. The origin of this receptor is a man younger than 30 in good health. Sequenced material: naive CD4+ T cells sorted from blood. The sample's cell subset or site label, in plain terms: CD45RA+ positively selected. In nucleotides, the sequence is TGTGCCAGCATGGCGGGAAACCACTCCTACGAGCAGTACTTC. Translated, it reads CASMAGNHSYEQYF.